These 30 T cell receptor beta chains originate from one sample sequenced in a study of shared clonotypes between healthy human individuals. This table comes from immunoSEQ multiplex PCR, and its TCRdb copy is limited to in-frame clones, with some not included. The repertoire consists of roughly 2.2 million clones, with around 90% occurring once and the leading ten covering more than 0.35%. The sequencing input was naive CD4+ T cells from PBMCs. Subset in this sample: CD45RA+ positively selected. All receptors derive from a man aged 18-30 years in good health. Some clones in this sample may be carry-over from other donors' samples.

The chain recombines TRBV2 with TRBJ1-2, with D possibly matching TRBD1 (5 bases). From germline, CDR1 is SNHLY and CDR2 FYNNEI. The CDR3 spans 12 residues. V was shortened by 8 bases and J by 2 bases, with 9 bases between the two germline ends. The CDR3 region has the DNA TGTGCCAGCGCCTCAGGGAACTATGGCTACACCTTC. Protein sequence: CASASGNYGYTF.

The chain carries TRBV5-4 and TRBJ2-3; TRBD1 might be the D (6 bases). Trimming left V 3 bases short and J 0 bases short, with 14 bases between. Looked up from germline, CDR1 is SGHNT and CDR2 is YYREEE (reference sequence). There are 16 residues in the CDR3. DNA of the CDR3: TGTGCCAGCAGCTCCAGGACAGCGGCTAGCACAGATACGCAGTATTTT. This codes for CASSSRTAASTDTQYF. Drawing the rest from reference TRBV5-4 and TRBJ2-3, the complete variable domain is ETGVTQSPTHLIKTRGQQVTLRCSSQSGHNTVSWYQQALGQGPQFIFQYYREEENGRGNFPPRFSGLQFPNYSSELNVNALELDDSALYLCASSSRTAASTDTQYFGPGTRLTVL.

DNA of the CDR3: TGTGCCAGCAGCGCCTTTGGGCGGATCTCTGGAAACACCATATATTTT. This encodes CASSAFGRISGNTIYF. The chain is built from TRBV9 and TRBJ1-3; no clear D gene. Trimming removed 3 bases at V and 0 bases at J, with 13 bases between. This CDR3 is built from 16 residues. Germline values: CDR1 SGDLS, CDR2 YYNGEE.

This chain connects TRBV11-2 to TRBJ2-7, with 9 bases aligning to TRBD1. This CDR3 is built from 18 residues. CDR1 is SGHAT and CDR2 is FQNNGV in the germline V gene. The V gene end was trimmed by 4 bases and the J gene end by 4 bases; junction bases not matched to a gene: 17. The CDR3 coding sequence is TGTGCCAGCAGCTCTCTTCGGACCGGACAGGGGTCCCCTTACGAGCAGTACTTC. Its translation is CASSSLRTGQGSPYEQYF.

The V call is TRBV27, the J call TRBJ1-5; 7 bases fit TRBD1. CDR1 is MNHEY and CDR2 is SMNVEV in the germline V gene (reference sequence). The length of the CDR3 is 15 residues. Trimming removed 7 bases from V and 5 bases from J; junction bases left unmatched: 11. CDR3 residues: CASKGQPMLDQPQHF. DNA for the CDR3: TGTGCCAGCAAGGGACAGCCGATGTTAGATCAGCCCCAGCATTTT.

This clone has a handful of counts. The chain recombines TRBV7-9 with TRBJ1-5, with D possibly TRBD1 on 6 matching bases. The V gene lost 6 bases and the J gene lost 7 bases, with 10 bases spanning the gap. CDR1 is SEHNR, CDR2 FQNEAQ, per germline (reference sequence). The CDR3 sequence is 12 residues long. CDR3 amino acids: CASRSGEQPQHF. The DNA for the CDR3 is TGTGCCAGCAGGTCAGGGGAACAGCCCCAGCATTTT.

This chain joins TRBV2 and TRBJ2-7; D may match TRBD1 or TRBD2 (5 bases each). The CDR3 totals 11 residues. Germline assignment: CDR1 SNHLY and CDR2 FYNNEI. The germline V and J ends were trimmed by 4 bases and 9 bases, with 10 bases remaining between them. The chain's CDR3 is CASSGGGGQYF. The CDR3 coding sequence is TGTGCCAGCAGTGGGGGCGGAGGGCAGTACTTC.

The chain has TRBV16 and TRBJ2-5, with a weak D call TRBD1 (6 bases). Germline V gene sequence: CDR1 KGHSY, CDR2 FQNENV. This CDR3 contains 13 residues. With 3 bases removed from V and 4 bases from J, the gap between germline ends came to 9 bases. The CDR3 sequence is CASSHRGGETQYF. CDR3 coding DNA: TGTGCCAGCAGCCACAGGGGTGGAGAGACCCAGTACTTC.

The rearrangement uses TRBV9 and TRBJ2-2; 7 bases align to TRBD2. This CDR3 has 17 amino acids. V gave up 1 base and J gave up 0 bases; unmatched junction bases: 6. The germline CDR1 and CDR2 sequences are SGDLS and YYNGEE. CDR3 sequence: CASSVMSSGTNTGELFF. The CDR3 bases are TGTGCCAGCAGCGTAATGTCTAGCGGTACGAACACCGGGGAGCTGTTTTTT.

The chain combines TRBV28 with TRBJ1-4; D is unclear. The germline V gene encodes CDR1 MDHEN and CDR2 SYDVKM. CDR3 length equals 12 residues. V was trimmed by 6 bases and J by 8 bases, leaving 10 bases between them. The CDR3: CASSTLGEKLFF. The DNA for the CDR3 is TGTGCCAGCAGCACCCTTGGAGAAAAACTGTTTTTT.

V gene TRBV30 combines with J gene TRBJ2-6; 9 bases agree with TRBD2. The CDR3 spans 19 residues. Germline lookup yields CDR1 GTSNPN and CDR2 SVGIG (reference sequence). V lost 3 bases, J lost 1 base, and 13 bases stayed unmatched. CDR3 amino acids: CAWRFGTSLLASGANVLTF. The DNA for the CDR3 is TGTGCCTGGAGATTTGGGACTAGCCTGTTGGCATCTGGGGCCAACGTCCTGACTTTC.

This clone was recorded only once. The chain joins TRBV7-2 to TRBJ2-3; D gene uncertain. The CDR3 consists of 12 residues. Trimming took 2 bases from V and 5 from J, leaving 5 bases between them. Germline assignment: CDR1 SGHTA and CDR2 FQGNSA. DNA of the CDR3: TGTGCCAGCAGCTTAACGGTAGATACGCAGTATTTT. It codes for CASSLTVDTQYF.

This clone appeared once. This sequence joins TRBV25-1 and TRBJ2-3, with D possibly matching TRBD2 (5 bases). There are 14 residues in the CDR3. Trimming removed 4 bases at V and 5 bases at J, with 13 bases between. CDR1 and CDR2 (germline): MGHDK, SYGVNS. CDR3 sequence (DNA): TGTGCCAGCAGTGGTCCGGCCCGGGAAGATACGCAGTATTTT. It specifies CASSGPAREDTQYF.

The V and J genes are TRBV7-3 and TRBJ1-3; D unclear. Trimming pared 2 bases from V and 4 bases from J, leaving 9 bases between. Germline values: CDR1 SGHTA, CDR2 FQGTGA. The CDR3 has 14 amino acids. CDR3 sequence: CASSLSGSGNTIYF. CDR3 in DNA: TGTGCCAGCAGCTTATCCGGGTCCGGAAACACCATATATTTT.

The chain couples TRBV19 to TRBJ2-1; D may be TRBD2 (5 bases). Trimming pared 3 bases from V and 0 bases from J, leaving 9 bases between. Germline loops: CDR1 LNHDA, CDR2 SQIVND (reference sequence). The CDR3 covers 15 residues. As DNA, the CDR3 is TGTGCCAGTAGTATTATCGGGAACTCCTACAATGAGCAGTTCTTC. Protein product: CASSIIGNSYNEQFF.

The chain's CDR3 is CASSATSGLNTGELFF. DNA for the CDR3: TGTGCCAGCAGCGCGACTAGCGGGCTTAACACCGGGGAGCTGTTTTTT. The chain joins TRBV9 to TRBJ2-2; TRBD2 agrees at 10 bases. The V and J ends lost 3 bases and 2 bases, in that order; junction bases with no gene match: 4. The CDR3 is 16 residues long. Germline CDR1 SGDLS, CDR2 YYNGEE.

The chain is built from TRBV4-2 and TRBJ1-1; possible D gene TRBD1, 6 bases. The V and J ends lost 0 bases and 0 bases respectively, with 14 bases between them. The CDR3 is 17 amino acids. The germline V gene has CDR1 LGHNA and CDR2 YNFKEQ. CDR3 in DNA: TGTGCCAGCAGCCAAGATCTGGGACAACTAATGAACACTGAAGCTTTCTTT. Its protein product is CASSQDLGQLMNTEAFF.

The chain employs TRBV19 and TRBJ2-3, with D tentatively TRBD1 or TRBD2 (6 bases each). Trimming removed 6 bases at V and 3 bases at J, with 13 bases between. This CDR3 spans 14 amino acids. In germline, CDR1 is LNHDA, CDR2 SQIVND (reference sequence). This CDR3 is CASSATGTTDTQYF. In DNA, the CDR3 is TGTGCCAGTAGCGCTACAGGGACTACAGATACGCAGTATTTT.

The V call is TRBV19, the J call TRBJ1-1; 7 bases map to TRBD1. Germline V gene data show CDR1 as LNHDA and CDR2 as SQIVND (reference sequence). V dropped 7 bases and J dropped 1; count of bases not matched to a gene: 9. This CDR3 contains 15 residues. CDR3 residues: CASTITGVENTEAFF. The CDR3 DNA is TGTGCCAGTACCATTACAGGGGTGGAGAACACTGAAGCTTTCTTT.

V and J are TRBV4-1 and TRBJ1-3; D is possibly TRBD1 (5 bases). Trimming left V 0 bases short and J 6 bases short, with 15 bases between. The CDR3 is 16 residues long. Germline V gene lookup returns CDR1 MGHRA and CDR2 YSYEKL. The CDR3 protein is CASSQESGPGLNTIYF. The DNA of the CDR3 is TGCGCCAGCAGCCAAGAATCAGGGCCAGGGTTAAACACCATATATTTT.

The rearrangement uses TRBV14 and TRBJ2-5, with 11 bases fitting TRBD2. The CDR3 loop spans 16 amino acids. V gave up 3 bases and J gave up 5 bases; unmatched junction bases: 8. Germline V CDR1 and CDR2: SGHDN, FVKESK. This CDR3 is CASSQLWLAGGETQYF. The CDR3 region has the DNA TGTGCCAGCAGCCAGCTTTGGCTAGCGGGAGGCGAGACCCAGTACTTC.

The chain recombines TRBV18 with TRBJ2-1, with 8 bases matching TRBD1. The CDR3 length is 14 residues. Germline V gene data show CDR1 as KGHSH and CDR2 as LQKENI. The V gene end was trimmed by 3 bases and the J gene end by 2 bases; junction bases not matched to a gene: 0. Written as DNA, the CDR3 is TGTGCCAGCTCACCGGACAGGGCCTACAATGAGCAGTTCTTC. Encoded protein: CASSPDRAYNEQFF.

The V gene is TRBV18, the J gene TRBJ2-3; the D gene could be TRBD1 or TRBD2 (5 bases each). The CDR3 loop spans 18 amino acids. Germline loops: CDR1 KGHSH, CDR2 LQKENI. Trimming shortened V by 2 bases and J by 1 base, and 19 bases separated the two germline ends. The CDR3 DNA sequence: TGTGCCAGCTCACCAATCAAAGGGAGTGGGGGTGGCACAGATACGCAGTATTTT. It is translated as CASSPIKGSGGGTDTQYF.

This chain links TRBV7-9 with TRBJ1-6, with TRBD1 as a possible D gene (6 bases). Germline CDR1 SEHNR, CDR2 FQNEAQ (reference sequence). V was cut by 5 bases and J by 10 bases, with 12 bases left in between. The CDR3 is 13 amino acids. This chain's CDR3 is CASSRQQGSPLHF. The CDR3 coding sequence is TGTGCCAGCAGCCGCCAGCAGGGGTCACCCCTCCACTTT.

The chain links TRBV28 to TRBJ1-3; 8 bases line up with TRBD1. The germline V gene encodes CDR1 MDHEN and CDR2 SYDVKM. This CDR3 region has 17 residues. V trimming: 4 bases; J trimming: 3 bases; junction bases outside the gene matches: 11. As DNA, the CDR3 is TGTGCCAGCAGTTCCCGCGGACAGGGCGTGAGTGGAAACACCATATATTTT. This encodes CASSSRGQGVSGNTIYF.

The gene calls are TRBV11-1 and TRBJ2-1; D remains ambiguous. V lost 1 base and J lost 5, with 12 bases in between. CDR1 and CDR2 (germline): SGHAT, FQDESV (reference sequence). The CDR3 has 15 amino acids. The CDR3 coding sequence is TGTGCCAGCAGCTTAGGGTCAGGAACCCACAATGAGCAGTTCTTC. As protein: CASSLGSGTHNEQFF.

This rearrangement joins TRBV27 to TRBJ2-1, with 7 nucleotides matching TRBD2. The ends lost 6 bases at V and 9 bases at J; junction bases unmatched: 14. The CDR3 consists of 15 residues. Per germline, CDR1 MNHEY and CDR2 SMNVEV (reference sequence). CDR3 nucleotide sequence: TGTGCCAGCAGCCCCCCGAATGGGAGGGCCAGTGAGCAGTTCTTC. It translates to CASSPPNGRASEQFF.

The chain couples TRBV9 to TRBJ1-2; D is undetermined. The CDR3 has 15 amino acids. V lost 0 bases and J lost 6, with 15 bases in between. The V gene's germline CDR1 is SGDLS and CDR2 YYNGEE. Written as DNA, the CDR3 is TGTGCCAGCAGCGTAGAGGTGTGGAAGGAAAATGGCTACACCTTC. Translated: CASSVEVWKENGYTF.

In its sample, this clone was seen a few times. CDR3 amino acids: CAWSAQGEEKLFF. CDR3 in DNA: TGTGCCTGGAGTGCGCAGGGTGAAGAAAAACTGTTTTTT. This rearrangement joins TRBV30 to TRBJ1-4; TRBD1 might be the D (5 bases). In germline, CDR1 is GTSNPN, CDR2 SVGIG (reference sequence). The CDR3 contains 13 residues. V shed 1 base and J shed 8 bases, with 11 bases lying between them.

In DNA form, the CDR3 reads TGTGCCAGCAGTTTGAGGGCTCAGGGGACCTATGGCTACACCTTC. It encodes CASSLRAQGTYGYTF. The chain joins TRBV28 to TRBJ1-2, with D maybe TRBD1 (6 bases). CDR1 is MDHEN, CDR2 SYDVKM, per germline. The CDR3 sequence is 15 residues long. The V end lost 3 bases, the J end lost 4 bases, and 15 bases lay between the germline ends.